The 16 T cell receptor beta chains reported below all come from one sample, sequenced in a study of T cells in Graves' hyperthyroidism and ophthalmopathy. Amplification targeted TCR beta CDR3 regions from RNA transcripts. HTBI primers drove first-round RT-PCR of the TCR CDR3. TCRdb analysed the multiplex PCR reads with MiXCR anew, one entry per CDR3 protein. The sample lists about 200,000 distinct CDR3 sequences, about a sixth seen once, with roughly 49% in the top ten. The material sequenced was blood. All receptors derive from a woman aged 45-65 years with Graves' hyperthyroidism.

The rearrangement links TRBV20-1 to TRBJ2-7; D unclear. The germline V gene has CDR1 DFQATT and CDR2 SNEGSKA (reference sequence). The CDR3 spans 11 residues. Trimming took off 2 bases at V and 6 bases at J, with 8 bases between the two ends. CDR3 residues: CSARSWGEQYF. CDR3 coding DNA: TGCAGTGCTAGATCGTGGGGCGAGCAGTACTTC.

Concerning this clonotype: A clone one base away is much larger, so this may be a read error. V gene TRBV20-1 combines with J gene TRBJ2-1, with D tentatively TRBD2 (5 bases). Germline CDR1 reads DFQATT; CDR2 reads SNEGSKA (reference sequence). The CDR3 length is 14 residues. Trimming left V 1 base short and J 10 bases short, with 17 bases between. This CDR3 reads CSARASGEIYEQFF. CDR3 DNA: TGCAGTGCTAGAGCGAGCGGTGAAATTTACGAGCAGTTCTTC.

This clonotype was detected ten times or more. The V gene is TRBV12-3 or TRBV12-4, the J gene TRBJ2-5; D gene ambiguous. V was clipped by 4 bases and J by 5 bases, with 8 bases between them. The CDR3 contains 12 residues. The CDR3 coding sequence is TGTGCCAGCAGTTCTGCGGTGGAGACCCAGTACTTC. The encoded protein is CASSSAVETQYF.

This clonotype was seen many times. The chain combines TRBV6-1 with TRBJ2-1, with 9 bases aligning to TRBD2. Germline CDR1 is MNHNS and CDR2 is SASEGT. V shed 5 bases and J 2 bases; nucleotides not matched to a gene: 4. The CDR3 is made up of 15 amino acids. Written as DNA, the CDR3 is TGTGCCAGCAGTTACGGCGGGAGGGCCTACAATGAGCAGTTCTTC. It yields the protein CASSYGGRAYNEQFF.

This clonotype was observed many times. V is TRBV7-2 and J is TRBJ2-1; 7 bases align to TRBD2. This CDR3 spans 17 amino acids. Germline CDR1 is SGHTA and CDR2 is FQGNSA. The V segment lost 2 bases and the J segment 0 bases; nucleotides outside the gene matches: 7. CDR3: CASSLFLRGSSYNEQFF. The DNA for the CDR3 is TGTGCCAGCAGCTTATTCTTGCGGGGGAGCTCCTACAATGAGCAGTTCTTC.

This clonotype has more than one count but fewer than ten. The rearrangement links TRBV5-4 to TRBJ2-2, with D tentatively TRBD2 (6 bases). The germline V gene encodes CDR1 SGHNT and CDR2 YYREEE (reference sequence). The CDR3 is made up of 15 amino acids. The V gene lost 3 bases and the J gene lost 2 bases, with 11 bases spanning the gap. CDR3 protein: CASSWRDGNTGELFF. CDR3 bases: TGTGCCAGCAGCTGGAGGGACGGTAACACCGGGGAGCTGTTTTTT. The variable domain in full, with the rest retrieved from reference TRBV5-4 and TRBJ2-2, is ETGVTQSPTHLIKTRGQQVTLRCSSQSGHNTVSWYQQALGQGPQFIFQYYREEENGRGNFPPRFSGLQFPNYSSELNVNALELDDSALYLCASSWRDGNTGELFFGEGSRLTVL.

The CDR3 reads CASQGLVVTGELFF. CDR3 in DNA: TGTGCCAGCCAGGGACTAGTCGTTACCGGGGAGCTGTTTTTT. The chain recombines TRBV2 with TRBJ2-2; 8 nucleotides match TRBD2. Losses at the gene ends were 8 bases for V and 5 bases for J; bases not matched to a gene: 7. The CDR3 length is 14 residues. Germline V gene sequence: CDR1 SNHLY, CDR2 FYNNEI.

The chain has TRBV18 and TRBJ2-2; TRBD1 might be the D (6 bases). Germline V gives CDR1 KGHSH, CDR2 LQKENI. V dropped 11 bases and J dropped 6 bases, with 16 bases sitting between them. The CDR3 covers 13 residues. As DNA, the CDR3 is TGTGCCCTGAAACCGGCAGGGGCCGGGGAGCTGTTTTTT. Translation gives CALKPAGAGELFF.

The V and J genes are TRBV28 and TRBJ1-3; a weak D match, TRBD1 (6 bases). CDR3 length equals 12 residues. Trimming shortened V by 7 bases and J by 16 bases, and 20 bases separated the two germline ends. CDR1 and CDR2 (germline): MDHEN, SYDVKM. This CDR3 reads CASTSTGGGHYF. The CDR3 nucleotides read TGTGCCAGCACGTCTACTGGAGGGGGGCACTATTTT.

The sample holds many counts of this clonotype. The chain carries TRBV6-1 and TRBJ2-7, with D uncertain. Germline-derived CDR1 and CDR2 are MNHNS and SASEGT. Trimming shortened V by 5 bases and J by 2 bases, and 10 bases separated the two germline ends. The CDR3 sequence is 13 residues long. CDR3 DNA: TGTGCCAGCAGTCAGACTCCTCCCTACGAGCAGTACTTC. Its translation is CASSQTPPYEQYF.

This clonotype was seen ten or more times. The chain employs TRBV6-1 and TRBJ2-7; 7 bases map to TRBD1. Germline V gene sequence: CDR1 MNHNS, CDR2 SASEGT. J gave up 5 bases and V 6 bases, and 10 bases lay outside the gene matches. There are 14 residues in the CDR3. The CDR3 protein is CASSGDSIVDEQYF. Written as DNA, the CDR3 is TGTGCCAGCAGCGGGGACAGTATCGTGGACGAGCAGTACTTC.

The chain combines TRBV15 with TRBJ1-2, with TRBD1 as a possible D gene (5 bases). The CDR3 extends over 13 amino acids. Germline assignment: CDR1 LNHNV and CDR2 YYDKDF (reference sequence). V lost 4 bases to trimming and J lost 2 bases, with 8 bases between them. Here the CDR3 reads CATSKNRNYGYTF. The DNA for the CDR3 is TGTGCCACCAGCAAAAACAGGAACTATGGCTACACCTTC.

This clonotype has just a few counts. V usage is TRBV19 and J usage is TRBJ1-5; D call uncertain. The CDR3 runs to 14 residues. Trimming cost V 0 bases and J 7 bases, with 10 bases left between them. CDR1 is LNHDA and CDR2 is SQIVND in the germline V gene (reference sequence). Here the CDR3 DNA reads TGTGCCAGTAGTATAGATAAGGGCGGACAGCCCCAGCATTTT. This translates into CASSIDKGGQPQHF.

This clonotype was counted ten times or more. The gene calls are TRBV3-1 and TRBJ2-7, with 9 bases lining up with TRBD2. This CDR3 has 15 residues. Unmatched junction bases numbered 5, after V lost 5 bases and J lost 0 bases. Germline V gene lookup returns CDR1 LGHDT and CDR2 YNNKEL (reference sequence). This CDR3 is CASSKETSGSYEQYF. The DNA of the CDR3 is TGTGCCAGCAGCAAGGAGACTAGCGGCTCCTACGAGCAGTACTTC.

This clonotype was observed at least ten times. The rearrangement links TRBV19 to TRBJ2-1; 11 bases fit TRBD2. After removal of 1 base from V and 7 bases from J, the junction contained 15 bases not matched to a gene. This CDR3 is 19 amino acids long. Germline CDR1 is LNHDA and CDR2 is SQIVND (reference sequence). The CDR3 here is CASSIVPYRLAGGGNEQFF. The DNA of the CDR3 is TGTGCCAGTAGTATAGTCCCCTATCGGCTAGCGGGGGGAGGGAATGAGCAGTTCTTC.

This clonotype has at least ten counts. This chain uses TRBV2 with TRBJ1-1; no reliable D call. Germline V gene sequence: CDR1 SNHLY, CDR2 FYNNEI. The V end was cut by 4 bases, the J end by 3 bases, with 12 bases between. There are 14 residues in the CDR3. DNA of the CDR3: TGTGCCAGCAGTGCATCAGGACCGGACACTGAAGCTTTCTTT. Amino acids: CASSASGPDTEAFF.